These 3 T cell receptor beta chains share one sample of origin, sequenced in a study of blood T cell repertoires in COVID-19. Generated by immunoSEQ multiplex PCR, the TCRdb table keeps only in-frame clones and is missing some. This sample has approximately 170,000 clones, with just over 85% found just once. Sequencing was carried out using PBMCs or T cells enriched from blood (not recorded which). The receptors shown here come from a woman between 18 and 30 years old who had recovered from COVID-19.

This clone was detected only once. The chain combines TRBV7-9 with TRBJ2-7; 7 bases agree with TRBD1. CDR1 is SEHNR, CDR2 FQNEAQ, per germline (reference sequence). CDR3 size: 14 residues. Trimming at V came to 4 bases and at J to 1 base, leaving 4 bases not matched to a gene. CDR3 amino acids: CASSWDRGSYEQYF. In DNA form, the CDR3 reads TGTGCCAGCAGCTGGGACAGAGGGTCCTACGAGCAGTACTTC.

The V and J genes are TRBV24-1 and TRBJ1-3; 7 bases map to TRBD1. The trim removed 3 bases at V and 0 bases at J, leaving 13 bases unmatched. Germline assignment: CDR1 KGHDR and CDR2 SFDVKD. CDR3 length: 19 amino acids. CDR3 loop: CATSDIDRAIIPSGNTIYF. The CDR3 DNA follows: TGTGCCACCAGTGATATTGACAGGGCAATAATACCCTCTGGAAACACCATATATTTT.

The chain carries TRBV6-5 and TRBJ1-2; 8 bases match TRBD1. The CDR3 contains 14 residues. CDR1 and CDR2 (germline): MNHEY, SVGAGI. J gave up 6 bases and V 6 bases, and 9 bases lay outside the gene matches. CDR3 protein: CASRQPGGWDGYTF. The CDR3 DNA is TGTGCCAGCAGGCAACCAGGGGGCTGGGATGGCTACACCTTC.